What follows is one T cell receptor (beta chain) and its context. TCRdb's copy holds only in-frame clones and misses some; the assay was immunoSEQ multiplex PCR. The profile covers 80,000 to 100,000 clones, with over 70% appearing a single time and 4% to 5.5% taken by the ten largest. This sample is drawn from a study of blood T cell repertoires in COVID-19. On the study more broadly: Whether acute or convalescent, the COVID-19 samples came from the United States, Italy and Spain. PBMCs, B-cell-depleted T cells, or T cells were the source of the cDNA or gDNA that made up the material.

The CDR3 extends over 16 amino acids. The J segment lost 3 bases and the V segment lost 6 bases, leaving 10 bases of the junction unmatched. Germline lookup yields CDR1 LNHDA and CDR2 SQIVND (reference sequence). The TCR sequence derives from a man aged 55-75 years with acute or convalescent COVID-19. The chain links TRBV19 to TRBJ2-1; 8 bases match TRBD2. The sequenced sample was peripheral blood. As DNA, the CDR3 is TGTGCCAGTAGCCCAACGACTAGCGTGATCTACAATGAGCAGTTCTTC. Translating gives CASSPTTSVIYNEQFF.